The 16 T cell receptor beta chains presented below share a single source sample, sequenced in a study of spatial heterogeneity in lung cancer. Time point reported: sample taken at primary tumor resection. Without sorting, whole RNA was sequenced from tumor, nontumor lung or frozen PBMC. Via MiXCR, TCRdb re-called the 5' RACE reads, giving one row per CDR3 protein. Altogether over 1,500 distinct CDR3 sequences are present, about half being singletons, with the ten largest covering less than 40%. Specimen: PBMCs, collected at surgery. These receptor sequences come from a female donor with early-stage non-small cell lung cancer.

The chain employs TRBV28 and TRBJ2-3; the D is unclear. There are 13 residues in the CDR3. V lost 3 bases and J lost 2, with 6 bases in between. CDR1 and CDR2 from the germline V gene are MDHEN and SYDVKM. CDR3 sequence (DNA): TGTGCCAGCAGTTTGTGGCCCACAGATACGCAGTATTTT. Its translation is CASSLWPTDTQYF.

This clonotype was seen just once. This rearrangement joins TRBV13 to TRBJ2-2, with 10 nucleotides matching TRBD2. J was trimmed by 4 bases and V by 0 bases; bases with no gene match: 2. The CDR3 is 16 amino acids. Per the germline V gene, CDR1 is PRHDT and CDR2 is FYEKMQ (reference sequence). For the CDR3, the DNA is TGTGCCAGCAGCTTAGGGCTAGCGGGAGTCACCGGGGAGCTGTTTTTT. Translated, it gives CASSLGLAGVTGELFF.

This clonotype came up many times. The V gene is TRBV27, the J gene TRBJ1-1; weak D call: TRBD1 (5 bases). The germline V gene has CDR1 MNHEY and CDR2 SMNVEV (reference sequence). The germline V and J ends were trimmed by 2 bases and 4 bases, with 14 bases remaining between them. There are 15 residues in the CDR3. The CDR3: CASSLGAAASTEAFF. As DNA, the CDR3 is TGTGCCAGCAGTTTAGGGGCGGCCGCAAGCACTGAAGCTTTCTTT.

The CDR3 is CASSPRTDQETQYF. The CDR3 nucleotides read TGTGCCAGCTCACCCCGGACAGATCAAGAGACCCAGTACTTC. J is TRBJ2-5 and V is TRBV18; tentative D call: TRBD1 (6 bases). V was trimmed by 3 bases and J by 2 bases, leaving 10 bases between them. The germline V gene encodes CDR1 KGHSH and CDR2 LQKENI. The CDR3 runs to 14 residues.

The rearrangement uses TRBV5-6 and TRBJ2-5; no clear D gene. This CDR3 has 14 residues. Germline V gives CDR1 SGHDT, CDR2 YYEEEE. The V end was cut by 4 bases, the J end by 5 bases, with 15 bases between. CDR3 in amino acids: CASSLWAPEETQYF. CDR3 nucleotides: TGTGCCAGCAGCCTTTGGGCACCCGAGGAGACCCAGTACTTC. Using reference TRBV5-6 and TRBJ2-5 for the parts outside the CDR3, the full variable domain is DAGVTQSPTHLIKTRGQQVTLRCSPKSGHDTVSWYQQALGQGPQFIFQYYEEEERQRGNFPDRFSGHQFPNYSSELNVNALLLGDSALYLCASSLWAPEETQYFGPGTRLLVL.

This clonotype was observed a single time. The V call is TRBV11-2, the J call TRBJ1-5; D may be TRBD1 (5 bases). The ends were cut back, 3 bases at V and 7 bases at J, with 10 bases in the middle. CDR1 and CDR2 (germline): SGHAT, FQNNGV. There are 13 residues in the CDR3. CDR3 amino acids: CASSFGGEQPQHF. The CDR3 DNA reads TGTGCCAGCAGCTTCGGGGGGGAGCAGCCCCAGCATTTT.

The gene calls are TRBV7-2 and TRBJ2-6; D is uncertain. CDR3 length: 14 residues. Germline V lookup: CDR1 SGHTA, CDR2 FQGNSA. V was clipped by 2 bases and J by 3 bases, with 5 bases between them. The CDR3 coding sequence is TGTGCCAGCAGCTTAATGGGTGGGGCCAACGTCCTGACTTTC. It is translated as CASSLMGGANVLTF. The full variable domain, completed using reference TRBV7-2 and TRBJ2-6, is GAGVSQSPSNKVTEKGKDVELRCDPISGHTALYWYRQSLGQGLEFLIYFQGNSAPDKSGLPSDRFSAERTGGSVSTLTIQRTQQEDSAVYLCASSLMGGANVLTFGAGSRLTVL.

The chain recombines TRBV6-6 with TRBJ2-6; D may be TRBD2 (5 bases). Germline V gene sequence: CDR1 MNHNY, CDR2 SVGAGI (reference sequence). The CDR3 contains 11 residues. The germline V and J ends were trimmed by 0 bases and 15 bases, with 6 bases remaining between them. CDR3 amino acids: CASSYSGALTF. The CDR3 DNA reads as TGTGCCAGCAGTTACTCGGGAGCCCTGACTTTC.

The gene calls are TRBV5-5 and TRBJ2-7; no clear D gene. V dropped 1 base and J dropped 11 bases, with 16 bases sitting between them. The CDR3 consists of 13 residues. Germline V gives CDR1 SGHKS, CDR2 YYEKEE (reference sequence). This CDR3 reads CASSLNQLTEKYF. CDR3 nucleotide sequence: TGTGCCAGCAGCTTGAATCAATTGACGGAGAAGTACTTC. The full variable domain, with the rest looked up from reference TRBV5-5 and TRBJ2-7, is DAGVTQSPTHLIKTRGQQVTLRCSPISGHKSVSWYQQVLGQGPQFIFQYYEKEERGRGNFPDRFSARQFPNYSSELNVNALLLGDSALYLCASSLNQLTEKYFGPGTRLTVT.

The V call is TRBV29-1, the J call TRBJ2-4, with a possible D match to TRBD2 (6 bases). The CDR3 has 14 amino acids. The germline V gene encodes CDR1 SQVTM and CDR2 ANQGSEA. The V and J ends lost 0 bases and 8 bases respectively, with 14 bases between them. CDR3 in DNA: TGCAGCGTTGAAGATTGGGGGGAAGGGGACATTCAGTACTTC. Translating it yields CSVEDWGEGDIQYF.

V usage is TRBV28 and J usage is TRBJ2-1; TRBD1 aligns across 7 bases. Looked up from germline, CDR1 is MDHEN and CDR2 is SYDVKM. There are 14 residues in the CDR3. V lost 10 bases and J lost 3; bases outside the gene matches: 9. The CDR3 nucleotides are TGTGCCACCAGGGCCGGGACAGACTACAATGAGCAGTTCTTC. Its translation: CATRAGTDYNEQFF.

The rearrangement links TRBV20-1 to TRBJ2-7; 7 bases align to TRBD1. CDR3 length: 14 amino acids. V was pared by 2 bases and J by 3 bases, with 7 bases of the junction left unmatched. Per the germline V gene, CDR1 is DFQATT and CDR2 is SNEGSKA (reference sequence). The CDR3 sequence: CSARRQGIFYEQYF. CDR3 DNA sequence: TGCAGTGCTAGACGACAGGGAATCTTCTACGAGCAGTACTTC.

V and J are TRBV6-4 and TRBJ2-2; no clear D. The CDR3 spans 16 residues. V was trimmed by 0 bases and J by 1 base, leaving 9 bases between them. CDR1 is MRHNA and CDR2 is SNTAGT in the germline V gene. CDR3 residues: CASSDSGELNTGELFF. The CDR3 DNA sequence: TGTGCCAGCAGTGACTCGGGCGAATTGAACACCGGGGAGCTGTTTTTT.

By share, this clonotype counts as large. This chain joins TRBV2 and TRBJ2-3, with D possibly TRBD2 on 5 matching bases. The CDR3 runs to 15 residues. V was clipped by 5 bases and J by 4 bases, with 16 bases between them. Looked up from germline, CDR1 is SNHLY and CDR2 is FYNNEI. CDR3 in DNA: TGTGCCAGCAGTACTAGTTCATCAAGCGCAGATACGCAGTATTTT. Its translation is CASSTSSSSADTQYF.

This clonotype was observed at least ten times. The chain couples TRBV7-9 to TRBJ2-2; 9 bases fit TRBD1. The CDR3 has 16 residues. Trimming removed 5 bases from V and 6 bases from J; junction bases left unmatched: 10. Germline-derived CDR1 and CDR2 are SEHNR and FQNEAQ (reference sequence). CDR3 sequence: CASSSYGTGSPGELFF. CDR3 nucleotide sequence: TGTGCCAGCAGCAGTTACGGGACAGGGAGTCCCGGGGAGCTGTTTTTT.

The gene calls are TRBV5-5 and TRBJ2-7, with D perhaps matching TRBD1 (5 bases). In germline, CDR1 is SGHKS, CDR2 YYEKEE (reference sequence). Trimming pared 3 bases from V and 5 bases from J, leaving 12 bases between. The CDR3 contains 13 residues. The CDR3, as DNA: TGTGCCAGCAGCTGGCAGGGTCTGGACGAGCAGTACTTC. It specifies CASSWQGLDEQYF.